This T cell receptor (beta chain) was sequenced for a study of blood T cells in healthy people across ages (dated by TCRdb to between 2014 and 2016). With respect to the entire study: In model experiments, template switching captured roughly one uniquely barcoded TCR beta cDNA molecule for every two T cells. Donors of different ages were randomly distributed across sequencing lanes to avoid experimental bias. Using deep sequencing normalized with unique cDNA molecular identifiers, the study measured how TCR beta repertoire diversity changes with age. Using the same blood draw, the study looked at two additional independent replicas of 1 million unique cDNA reads for two donors, one aged 18 to 30 and the other aged 80 or older. The donors were divided into four age groups: young (average around 15 years), middle-aged (around 37), aged (roughly 60) and long-lived (about 90). Summary of the overall study and its limitations: Conclusive comparison of naive and antigen-experienced compartments was prevented by the profiling of bulk unsorted PBMCs. The long-lived group showed more naive CD4+ T cells, fewer expanded clones and increased TCR diversity than the aged group, suggesting age selection. Observed TCR beta diversity correlated strongly with the percentage of naive T cells measured by flow cytometry. Estimates of total diversity from one million sequenced T cells were regarded as lower bounds and underestimates. The CMV infection status of donors was not known, potentially confounding age-related changes in expanded clonotypes. Observed TCR beta diversity per million T cells fell roughly linearly with age, and a significant reduction was already apparent by age around 36.

Donors were 39 systemically healthy Caucasian individuals from Russia aged roughly 6 to 95 years. Each donor gave approximately 9.3 milliliters of peripheral blood, collected into EDTA-treated Vacutainer tubes. Ficoll-Paque density-gradient centrifugation was used to isolate PBMCs, with at least 7 million obtained per sample. Total RNA, at least 6 micrograms per sample, was extracted from PBMCs with Trizol reagent. For every donor, flow cytometry on a PBMC aliquot measured the percentage of naive CD45RAhigh/CD27high T cells. This clonotype was seen only a few times. This clone's antigen is unknown. Base qualities are not provided; no much larger clone lies one nucleotide away. The CDR3 runs 17 residues from the cysteine to the phenylalanine. Only the CDR3 region is kept as DNA, spanning 51 bases read in frame from base 1. The germline V gene sets CDR1 to LGHNA and CDR2 to YSLEER. Preparation of the library involved 5' RACE. The sequencer was an Illumina HiSeq 2500. The second PCR ran for roughly 7 to 11 cycles and used a J-beta primer mix along with a sample-barcoded 5' primer. A unique molecular identifier was introduced onto each TCR beta cDNA molecule by a template-switch 5' adaptor carrying 12 random nucleotides. At least 3 million CDR3-containing paired-end reads were obtained from each sample. First-strand cDNA was synthesized from all RNA with the Mint cDNA synthesis kit, primed by a TRBC-specific oligonucleotide. After uracil-DNA glycosylase treatment, a first 18-cycle PCR used universal primers M1SS and BC2_uni_R on all cDNA. Per the authors' processing: For normalization, 1 million high-quality reads were randomly selected from each sample, with every read carrying a distinct molecular identifier. Instead of being binned into consensus sequences, reads that shared molecular identifiers were thrown out. MiTCR, set to a Q25 quality threshold and the strictest error-elimination algorithm, was used for CDR3 identification, clonotype clustering and error correction. A nonparametric unseen species model using Euler transformation provided a lower-bound estimate of total TCR beta diversity. TCRdb itself trimmed the public reads at Q25 with fastp, ran MiXCR and retained productive beta chains. CDR3 protein duplicates are merged, each entry listing the most common genes and DNA. Clone size and V and J calls follow TCRdb, not the original study. The sample includes 720,000 or so distinct CDR3 sequences, with around 38% observed a single time. The top ten clonotypes cover 25% to 30% of the sample.

The sequenced material came from blood. The rearrangement combines TRBV4-3 with TRBJ2-1; the central 9 bases match TRBD2. The end of the DNA is better explained by TRBJ2-7, so the J call may be wrong. The receptor's source is a man of 80 years or more in good health. The CDR3 region has the sequence CASSQERKGLAYNEQYF. The DNA sequence is as follows: TGCGCCAGCAGCCAAGAGAGAAAGGGACTAGCCTACAATGAGCAGTACTTC.